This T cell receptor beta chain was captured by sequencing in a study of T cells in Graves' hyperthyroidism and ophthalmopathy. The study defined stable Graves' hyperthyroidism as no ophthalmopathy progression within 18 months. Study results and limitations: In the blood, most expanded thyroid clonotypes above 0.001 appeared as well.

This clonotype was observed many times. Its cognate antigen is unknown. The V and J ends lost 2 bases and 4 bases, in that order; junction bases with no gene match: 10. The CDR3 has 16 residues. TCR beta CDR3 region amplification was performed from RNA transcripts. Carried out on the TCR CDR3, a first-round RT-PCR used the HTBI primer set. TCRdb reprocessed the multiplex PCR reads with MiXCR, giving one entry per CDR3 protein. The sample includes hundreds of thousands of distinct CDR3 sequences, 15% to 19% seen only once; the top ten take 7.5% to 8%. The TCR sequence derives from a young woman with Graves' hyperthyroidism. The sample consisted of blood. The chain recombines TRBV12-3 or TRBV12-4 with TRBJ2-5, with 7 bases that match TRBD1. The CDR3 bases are TGTGCCAGCAGTTTAAAGGCGAGGGGGCGAGGAGAGACCCAGTACTTC. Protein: CASSLKARGRGETQYF.